These T cell receptor beta chains were read from a single sample in a study of identical twins. TCRdb reprocessed the 5' RACE reads with MiXCR, giving one entry per CDR3 protein. The sample lists some 250,000 distinct CDR3 sequences, roughly 7.1% occurring once. These data also featured in a second study, about T cells expressing NK-cell markers.

The sequenced sample consisted of CD8+ T cells sorted from blood. The receptors derive from a woman aged 18-29 years in good health. The CDR3 runs from the conserved cysteine through the conserved F or W. A D gene is named only where the DNA matches it firmly. Size tells how often a clone was seen (once, few, many) or the class of an expanded clone, and some rows leave it out.

j_call: TRBJ2-2
clone_size: -
v_call: TRBV6-5
d_call: -
cdr3_nt: TGTGCCAGCAGTTACGGGTTCCCCGGGGAGCTGTTTTTT
cdr3_aa: CASSYGFPGELFF

j_call: TRBJ2-7
clone_size: many
v_call: TRBV12-3/TRBV12-4
d_call: -
cdr3_nt: TGTGCCAGCGGGGTGGTCTCCTACGAGCAGTACTTC
cdr3_aa: CASGVVSYEQYF

j_call: TRBJ1-3
clone_size: few
v_call: TRBV3-1
d_call: -
cdr3_nt: TGTGCCAGCAGCCAAGATCTTTATATGTCTGGAAACACCATATATTTT
cdr3_aa: CASSQDLYMSGNTIYF

j_call: TRBJ1-2
clone_size: few
v_call: TRBV19
d_call: -
cdr3_nt: TGTGCCAGTAGTCCCTCCCATCGCGGACAGATAGGCTACACCTTC
cdr3_aa: CASSPSHRGQIGYTF

j_call: TRBJ2-1
clone_size: many
v_call: TRBV27
d_call: -
cdr3_nt: TGTGCCAGCAGTCTTGGACTCACCCTTCCGGTCTTC
cdr3_aa: CASSLGLTLPVF

j_call: TRBJ1-5
clone_size: many
v_call: TRBV4-2
d_call: -
cdr3_nt: TGTGCCAGCAGCCAAGTTTCAGGGGTTGGTCAGCCCCAGCATTTT
cdr3_aa: CASSQVSGVGQPQHF

j_call: TRBJ2-1
clone_size: -
v_call: TRBV27
d_call: TRBD1
cdr3_nt: TGTGCCAGCAGCCACGGGACAGGATTTTACAATGAGCAGTTCTTC
cdr3_aa: CASSHGTGFYNEQFF

j_call: TRBJ2-5
clone_size: many
v_call: TRBV12-3/TRBV12-4
d_call: -
cdr3_nt: TGTGCCAGCAGTTTACTATTCTGGGAGACCCAGTACTTC
cdr3_aa: CASSLLFWETQYF

j_call: TRBJ2-3
clone_size: many
v_call: TRBV6-1
d_call: TRBD2
cdr3_nt: TGTGCCAGCAGTGAACTAGCGGGAGACACAGATACGCAGTATTTT
cdr3_aa: CASSELAGDTDTQYF

j_call: TRBJ1-5
clone_size: many
v_call: TRBV7-9
d_call: -
cdr3_nt: TGTGCCAGCAGTCCGGGCAATCAGCCCCAGCATTTT
cdr3_aa: CASSPGNQPQHF

j_call: TRBJ2-7
clone_size: few
v_call: TRBV5-1
d_call: -
cdr3_nt: TGCGCCAGCACCGGGATGGGGGCCTCCTACGAGCAGTACTTC
cdr3_aa: CASTGMGASYEQYF

j_call: TRBJ2-7
clone_size: few
v_call: TRBV12-3/TRBV12-4
d_call: TRBD2
cdr3_nt: TGTGCCAGCAGGACTAGCGGGGGCCTCTCCTACGAGCAGTACTTC
cdr3_aa: CASRTSGGLSYEQYF

j_call: TRBJ1-6
clone_size: -
v_call: TRBV27
d_call: -
cdr3_nt: TGTGCCAGCAGTTTATCTCGGAGGCCCGGAGATTCACCCCTCCACTTT
cdr3_aa: CASSLSRRPGDSPLHF

j_call: TRBJ2-1
clone_size: many
v_call: TRBV4-3
d_call: -
cdr3_nt: TGCGCCAGCAGCCAACCAGCGGCCAACCCCGGTGAGCAGTTCTTC
cdr3_aa: CASSQPAANPGEQFF

j_call: TRBJ2-1
clone_size: many
v_call: TRBV4-2
d_call: TRBD2
cdr3_nt: TGTGCCAGCAGCCAAGAAATCCGCACTAGCGGGGGACGGGAGCAGTTCTTC
cdr3_aa: CASSQEIRTSGGREQFF

j_call: TRBJ2-7
clone_size: -
v_call: TRBV19
d_call: TRBD1
cdr3_nt: TGTGCCAGTAGTATCATCGCGGGGACAGGCTCCTACGAGCAGTACTTC
cdr3_aa: CASSIIAGTGSYEQYF

j_call: TRBJ2-1
clone_size: many
v_call: TRBV27
d_call: -
cdr3_nt: TGTGCCAGCAGTTTAGGGGTAAATCCCCACAATGAGCAGTTCTTC
cdr3_aa: CASSLGVNPHNEQFF

j_call: TRBJ2-7
clone_size: -
v_call: TRBV20-1
d_call: TRBD2
cdr3_nt: TGCAGTGCCCCGGTGCTGGTTAAGCGGGGCTACGAGCAGTACTTC
cdr3_aa: CSAPVLVKRGYEQYF

j_call: TRBJ2-1
clone_size: few
v_call: TRBV5-1
d_call: -
cdr3_nt: TGCGCCAGACAGACTTACAATGAGCAGTTCTTC
cdr3_aa: CARQTYNEQFF

j_call: TRBJ1-1
clone_size: -
v_call: TRBV7-9
d_call: -
cdr3_nt: TGTGCCAGCAGCTTAGCTCTGGCAGCGAACACTGAAGCTTTCTTT
cdr3_aa: CASSLALAANTEAFF

j_call: TRBJ1-2
clone_size: -
v_call: TRBV12-3/TRBV12-4
d_call: -
cdr3_nt: TGTGCCAGCAGCCCGGTCGGGGCCGGCTTTATCTATGGCTACACCTTC
cdr3_aa: CASSPVGAGFIYGYTF

j_call: TRBJ1-4
clone_size: -
v_call: TRBV29-1
d_call: -
cdr3_nt: TGCAGCGCCGGAGTTGCCGGCCATAATGAAAAACTGTTTTTT
cdr3_aa: CSAGVAGHNEKLFF

j_call: TRBJ2-7
clone_size: few
v_call: TRBV5-5
d_call: -
cdr3_nt: TGTGCCAGCTCCCCGCCCGATCGGGAGCAGTACTTC
cdr3_aa: CASSPPDREQYF

j_call: TRBJ2-7
clone_size: -
v_call: TRBV19
d_call: -
cdr3_nt: TGTGCCAGTAGCCGATTATTCGGGTCCTACGAGCAGTACTTC
cdr3_aa: CASSRLFGSYEQYF

j_call: TRBJ2-1
clone_size: few
v_call: TRBV7-9
d_call: TRBD2
cdr3_nt: TGTGCCAGCAGCTTAGCAGCGGGGCTCTACAATGAGCAGTTCTTC
cdr3_aa: CASSLAAGLYNEQFF

j_call: TRBJ2-3
clone_size: -
v_call: TRBV7-9
d_call: TRBD1
cdr3_nt: TGTGCCAGCAGCACCGACAGGGCATCGACAGATACGCAGTATTTT
cdr3_aa: CASSTDRASTDTQYF

j_call: TRBJ1-1
clone_size: -
v_call: TRBV6-5
d_call: TRBD1
cdr3_nt: TGTGCCAGCACTTCCGGGACAGTCATCATGAACACTGAAGCTTTCTTT
cdr3_aa: CASTSGTVIMNTEAFF

j_call: TRBJ1-1
clone_size: -
v_call: TRBV20-1
d_call: -
cdr3_nt: TGCAGTGCTTTATCGACAGGAAGTCTAATGGGCACTGAAGCTTTCTTT
cdr3_aa: CSALSTGSLMGTEAFF

j_call: TRBJ2-3
clone_size: -
v_call: TRBV5-6
d_call: TRBD2
cdr3_nt: TGTGCCAGCAGCTCGCGGACTAGTTCGAATTCAGATACGCAGTATTTT
cdr3_aa: CASSSRTSSNSDTQYF

j_call: TRBJ2-1
clone_size: many
v_call: TRBV15
d_call: -
cdr3_nt: TGTGCCACCAGCAGAGATGGTACGCGAGGTATGTTCTTC
cdr3_aa: CATSRDGTRGMFF

j_call: TRBJ2-5
clone_size: few
v_call: TRBV12-3/TRBV12-4
d_call: -
cdr3_nt: TGTGCCAGCAGTTTAACCGAGTACCAAGAGACCCAGTACTTC
cdr3_aa: CASSLTEYQETQYF

j_call: TRBJ2-1
clone_size: many
v_call: TRBV11-3
d_call: -
cdr3_nt: TGTGCCAGCAGCCGTTCGAGACGGAGCTCCTACAATGAGCAGTTCTTC
cdr3_aa: CASSRSRRSSYNEQFF

j_call: TRBJ1-1
clone_size: -
v_call: TRBV4-2
d_call: TRBD1
cdr3_nt: TGTGCCAGTCACGGGACAGCCTCAGTAGAAGCTTTCTTT
cdr3_aa: CASHGTASVEAFF

j_call: TRBJ2-3
clone_size: few
v_call: TRBV7-8
d_call: -
cdr3_nt: TGTGCCAGCAGTCCCTCAGACTCTAGCACAGATACGCAGTATTTT
cdr3_aa: CASSPSDSSTDTQYF

j_call: TRBJ2-1
clone_size: many
v_call: TRBV10-2
d_call: -
cdr3_nt: TGCGCCAGCAGGGCTAGTAATGAGCAGTTCTTC
cdr3_aa: CASRASNEQFF

j_call: TRBJ1-1
clone_size: -
v_call: TRBV4-2
d_call: TRBD1
cdr3_nt: TGTGCCAGCAGCCAAGATCCTCGGACAGGGGACACTGAAGCTTTCTTT
cdr3_aa: CASSQDPRTGDTEAFF

j_call: TRBJ2-7
clone_size: -
v_call: TRBV12-3/TRBV12-4
d_call: -
cdr3_nt: TGTGCCAGCAGGCGGAGCCGGAGGCAGTACTTC
cdr3_aa: CASRRSRRQYF

j_call: TRBJ2-3
clone_size: few
v_call: TRBV10-1
d_call: -
cdr3_nt: TGCGCCAGCAGTCTCGGTCTGGGCGGTAGCACAGATACGCAGTATTTT
cdr3_aa: CASSLGLGGSTDTQYF

j_call: TRBJ2-2
clone_size: many
v_call: TRBV9
d_call: -
cdr3_nt: TGTGCCAGCAGCGTAGGTGGGGAGCTGTTTTTT
cdr3_aa: CASSVGGELFF

j_call: TRBJ2-1
clone_size: few
v_call: TRBV12-3/TRBV12-4
d_call: -
cdr3_nt: TGTGCCAGCAGGGACGAGCGGGTTCACAATGAGCAGTTCTTC
cdr3_aa: CASRDERVHNEQFF

j_call: TRBJ2-1
clone_size: many
v_call: TRBV7-9
d_call: -
cdr3_nt: TGTGCCAGCAGCTCAACTCGAAGAGGGCATGAGCAGTTCTTC
cdr3_aa: CASSSTRRGHEQFF

j_call: TRBJ2-7
clone_size: once
v_call: TRBV5-6
d_call: -
cdr3_nt: TGTGCCAGGAGCTTGGGGCTCCTCGAGCAGTACTTC
cdr3_aa: CARSLGLLEQYF

j_call: TRBJ2-1
clone_size: few
v_call: TRBV24-1
d_call: -
cdr3_nt: TGTGCCCCCAGGAGAGACGATGAGCAGTTCTTC
cdr3_aa: CAPRRDDEQFF

j_call: TRBJ2-7
clone_size: -
v_call: TRBV2
d_call: TRBD2
cdr3_nt: TGTGCCAGCAGTGATGAGGGACTAGCGGATTCCTACGAGCAGTACTTC
cdr3_aa: CASSDEGLADSYEQYF